The TCR beta chain under discussion was sequenced for a study of PD-L1 blockade in urothelial cancer. Study information: About 90% of the 29 patients comprised males who had bladder-origin urothelial cancer. Blood-derived samples held a median roughly 140,000 T cells.

Produced via immunoSEQ multiplex PCR; TCRdb's table is partial and in-frame only. The sample records tens of thousands of clones, around 90% being singletons. The CDR3 runs to 18 residues. The V and J ends lost 2 bases and 2 bases, in that order; junction bases with no gene match: 6. The germline gives CDR1 GTSNPN, CDR2 SVGIG (reference sequence). This sample's time point: pretreatment peripheral blood. Anywhere from 1 to 8 samples came from each patient, spanning pretreatment and on-treatment. This TCR came from an older man with urothelial cancer. The input for sequencing was PBMCs, taken around atezolizumab (anti-PD-L1) treatment. V gene TRBV30 combines with J gene TRBJ2-1; 16 bases line up with TRBD2. CDR3 sequence reads: CAWSSGTSGRETYNEQFF. CDR3 coding DNA: TGTGCCTGGAGTTCCGGGACTAGCGGGAGGGAAACCTACAATGAGCAGTTCTTC.